The 2 T cell receptor beta chains below were found in one sample sequenced in a study of cytomegalovirus exposure and HLA in healthy donors. The PCR had 60 Vbeta and 13 Jbeta primers. Assay used: immunoSEQ multiplex PCR; TCRdb lists only in-frame clones, some missing. The sample consists of some 170,000 clones, 70% of them appearing once. Specimen: PBMCs. All receptors derive from a man aged 18 to 35 in good health and CMV-seropositive.

The chain uses TRBV15 and TRBJ2-1, with 12 bases that match TRBD2. Germline V CDR1 and CDR2: LNHNV, YYDKDF (reference sequence). This CDR3 has 20 residues. The trim removed 4 bases at V and 0 bases at J, leaving 13 bases unmatched. CDR3 sequence reads: CATSKRDGLAGISSYNEQFF. CDR3 coding DNA: TGTGCCACCAGCAAAAGGGACGGACTAGCGGGGATCAGCTCCTACAATGAGCAGTTCTTC.

J is TRBJ2-5 and V is TRBV5-1, with TRBD2 matching 11 bases. Germline V CDR1 and CDR2: SGHRS, YFSETQ. Trimming took 4 bases from V and 5 from J; bases not matched to a gene: 10. The CDR3 covers 16 residues. CDR3 sequence: CASSQKTSGIAETQYF. The CDR3 region has the DNA TGCGCCAGCAGCCAAAAGACTAGCGGGATTGCGGAGACCCAGTACTTC.